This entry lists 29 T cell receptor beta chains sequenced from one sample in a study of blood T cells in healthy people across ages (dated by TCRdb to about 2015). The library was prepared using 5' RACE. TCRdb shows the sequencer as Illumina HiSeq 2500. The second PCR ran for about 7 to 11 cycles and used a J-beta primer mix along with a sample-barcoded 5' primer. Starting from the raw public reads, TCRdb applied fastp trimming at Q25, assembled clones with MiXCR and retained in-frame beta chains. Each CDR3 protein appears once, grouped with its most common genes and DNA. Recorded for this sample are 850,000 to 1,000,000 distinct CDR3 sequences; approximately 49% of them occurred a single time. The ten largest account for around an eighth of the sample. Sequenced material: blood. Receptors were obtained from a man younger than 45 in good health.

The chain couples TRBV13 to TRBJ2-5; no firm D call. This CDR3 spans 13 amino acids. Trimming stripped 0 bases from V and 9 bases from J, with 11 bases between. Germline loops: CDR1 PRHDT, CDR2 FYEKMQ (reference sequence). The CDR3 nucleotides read TGTGCCAGCAGCTTAGGGCTAGGTGGTGCCCAGTACTTC. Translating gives CASSLGLGGAQYF.

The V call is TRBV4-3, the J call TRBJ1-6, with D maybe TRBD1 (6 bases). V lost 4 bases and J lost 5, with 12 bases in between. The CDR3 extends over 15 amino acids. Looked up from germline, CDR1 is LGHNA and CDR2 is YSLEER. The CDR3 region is CASSLDGQNNSPLHF. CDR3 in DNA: TGCGCCAGCAGCCTAGATGGACAGAATAATTCACCCCTCCACTTT.

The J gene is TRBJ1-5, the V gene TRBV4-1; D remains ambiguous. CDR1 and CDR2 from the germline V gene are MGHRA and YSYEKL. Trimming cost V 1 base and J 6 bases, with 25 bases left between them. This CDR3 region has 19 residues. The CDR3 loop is CASSQVDFWSGGDSQPQHF. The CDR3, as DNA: TGCGCCAGCAGCCAAGTTGATTTTTGGAGCGGTGGGGATAGTCAGCCCCAGCATTTT.

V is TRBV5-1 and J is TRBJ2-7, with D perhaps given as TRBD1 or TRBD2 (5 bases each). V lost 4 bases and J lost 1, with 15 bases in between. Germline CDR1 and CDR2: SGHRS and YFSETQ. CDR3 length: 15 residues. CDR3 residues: CASSRPGTASYEQYF. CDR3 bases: TGCGCCAGCAGCCGTCCCGGGACCGCATCCTACGAGCAGTACTTC.

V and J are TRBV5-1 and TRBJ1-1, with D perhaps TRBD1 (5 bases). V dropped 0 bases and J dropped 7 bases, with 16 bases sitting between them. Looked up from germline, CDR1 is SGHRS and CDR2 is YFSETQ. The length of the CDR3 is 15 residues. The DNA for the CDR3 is TGCGCCAGCAGCTTGGAAAGGGGCCGGGGGGGTGAAGCTTTCTTT. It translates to CASSLERGRGGEAFF.

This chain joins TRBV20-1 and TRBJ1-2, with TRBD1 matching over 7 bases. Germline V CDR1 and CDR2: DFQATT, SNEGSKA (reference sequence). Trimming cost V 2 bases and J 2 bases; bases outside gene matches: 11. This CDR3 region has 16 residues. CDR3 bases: TGCAGTGCTAGACCACCAGACAGGGAGGAAAACTATGGCTACACCTTC. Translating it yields CSARPPDREENYGYTF.

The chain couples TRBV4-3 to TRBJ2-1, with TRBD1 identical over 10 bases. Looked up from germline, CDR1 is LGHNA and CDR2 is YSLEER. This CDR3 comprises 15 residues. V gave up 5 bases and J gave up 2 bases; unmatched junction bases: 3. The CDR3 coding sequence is TGCGCCAGCAGCGACGGGACAGGGGCCTACAATGAGCAGTTCTTC. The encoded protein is CASSDGTGAYNEQFF.

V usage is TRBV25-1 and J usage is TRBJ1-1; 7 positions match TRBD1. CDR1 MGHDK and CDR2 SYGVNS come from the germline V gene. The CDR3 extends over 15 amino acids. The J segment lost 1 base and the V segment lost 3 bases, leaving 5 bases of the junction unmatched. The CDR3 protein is CASSDRTGTNTEAFF. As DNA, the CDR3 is TGTGCCAGCAGTGATAGGACAGGAACGAACACTGAAGCTTTCTTT. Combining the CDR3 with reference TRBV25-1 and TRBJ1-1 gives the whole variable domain EADIYQTPRYLVIGTGKKITLECSQTMGHDKMYWYQQDPGMELHLIHYSYGVNSTEKGDLSSESTVSRIRTEHFPLTLESARPSHTSQYLCASSDRTGTNTEAFFGQGTRLTVV.

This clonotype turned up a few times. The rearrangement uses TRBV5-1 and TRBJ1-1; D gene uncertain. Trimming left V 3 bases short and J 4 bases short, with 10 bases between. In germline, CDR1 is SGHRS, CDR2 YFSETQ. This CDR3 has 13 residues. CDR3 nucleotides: TGCGCCAGCAGCTCTAAGGGAGGCACTGAAGCTTTCTTT. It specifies CASSSKGGTEAFF.

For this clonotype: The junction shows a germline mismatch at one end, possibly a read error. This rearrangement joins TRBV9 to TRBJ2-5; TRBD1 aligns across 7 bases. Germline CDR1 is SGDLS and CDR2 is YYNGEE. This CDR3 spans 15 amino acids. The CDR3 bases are TGTGCCGGCAGCGTAGAACAGGGGATCCAAGAGACCCAGTACTTC. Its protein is CAGSVEQGIQETQYF.

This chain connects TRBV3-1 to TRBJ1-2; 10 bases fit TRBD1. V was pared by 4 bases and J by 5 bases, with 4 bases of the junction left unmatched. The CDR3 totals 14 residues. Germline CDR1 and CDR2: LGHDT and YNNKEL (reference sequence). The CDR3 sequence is CASSRGTGEYGYTF. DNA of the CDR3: TGTGCCAGCAGCCGCGGGACAGGGGAGTATGGCTACACCTTC.

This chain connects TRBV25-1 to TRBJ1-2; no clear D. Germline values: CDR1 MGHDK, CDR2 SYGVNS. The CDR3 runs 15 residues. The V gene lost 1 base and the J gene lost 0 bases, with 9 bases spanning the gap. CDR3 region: CASSESQRPNYGYTF. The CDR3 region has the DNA TGTGCCAGCAGTGAATCCCAGCGTCCTAACTATGGCTACACCTTC.

The CDR3 here is CASSLIQGADYEQYF. The CDR3 bases are TGCGCCAGCAGCCTAATACAGGGGGCGGACTACGAGCAGTACTTC. The rearrangement joins TRBV4-1 to TRBJ2-7, with 9 bases identical to TRBD1. Germline V gives CDR1 MGHRA, CDR2 YSYEKL. The CDR3 spans 15 residues. J lost 3 bases, V lost 4 bases, and 7 bases had no gene match.

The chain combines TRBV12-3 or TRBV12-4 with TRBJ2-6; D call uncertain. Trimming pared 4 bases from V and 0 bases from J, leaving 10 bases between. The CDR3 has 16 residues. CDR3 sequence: CASSSASLSGANVLTF. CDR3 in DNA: TGTGCCAGCAGTTCGGCCAGCCTCTCTGGGGCCAACGTCCTGACTTTC.

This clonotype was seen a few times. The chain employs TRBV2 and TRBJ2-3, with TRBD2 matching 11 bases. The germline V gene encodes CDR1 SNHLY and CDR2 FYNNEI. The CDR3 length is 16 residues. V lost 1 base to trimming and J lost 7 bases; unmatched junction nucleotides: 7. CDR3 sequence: CASSEGIAGGRYTQYF. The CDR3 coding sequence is TGTGCCAGCAGTGAAGGAATAGCGGGGGGGCGCTATACGCAGTATTTT.

CDR3 protein: CASSFGQGGVNEKLFF. CDR3 in DNA: TGCGCCAGCAGCTTTGGACAGGGTGGGGTGAATGAAAAACTGTTTTTT. This sequence joins TRBV5-1 and TRBJ1-4; 8 bases are a match to TRBD1. The J segment lost 5 bases and the V segment lost 2 bases, leaving 8 bases of the junction unmatched. CDR3 length equals 16 residues. From germline, CDR1 is SGHRS and CDR2 YFSETQ.

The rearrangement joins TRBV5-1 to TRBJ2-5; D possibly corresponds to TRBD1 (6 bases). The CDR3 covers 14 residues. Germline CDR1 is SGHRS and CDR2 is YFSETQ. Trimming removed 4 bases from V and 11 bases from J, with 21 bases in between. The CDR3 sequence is CASSADRWSYGQYF. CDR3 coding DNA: TGCGCCAGCAGCGCGGACAGATGGTCCTACGGGCAGTACTTC.

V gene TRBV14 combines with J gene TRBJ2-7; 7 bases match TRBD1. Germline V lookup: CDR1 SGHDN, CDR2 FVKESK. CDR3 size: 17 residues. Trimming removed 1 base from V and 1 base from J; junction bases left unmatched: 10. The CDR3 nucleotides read TGTGCCAGCAGCCAAGGGCTAAACAGGGGATCGTCCTACGAGCAGTACTTC. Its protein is CASSQGLNRGSSYEQYF.

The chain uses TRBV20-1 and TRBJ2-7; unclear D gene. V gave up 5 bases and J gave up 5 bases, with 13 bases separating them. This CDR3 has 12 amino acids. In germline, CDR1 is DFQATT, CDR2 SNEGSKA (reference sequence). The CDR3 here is CSAPYWPHEQYF. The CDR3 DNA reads TGCAGTGCTCCCTACTGGCCGCACGAGCAGTACTTC.

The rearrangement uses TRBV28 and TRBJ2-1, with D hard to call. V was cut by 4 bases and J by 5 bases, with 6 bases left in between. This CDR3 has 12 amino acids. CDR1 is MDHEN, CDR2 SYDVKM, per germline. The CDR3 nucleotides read TGTGCCAGCAGTTACATCAACAATGAGCAGTTCTTC. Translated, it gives CASSYINNEQFF.

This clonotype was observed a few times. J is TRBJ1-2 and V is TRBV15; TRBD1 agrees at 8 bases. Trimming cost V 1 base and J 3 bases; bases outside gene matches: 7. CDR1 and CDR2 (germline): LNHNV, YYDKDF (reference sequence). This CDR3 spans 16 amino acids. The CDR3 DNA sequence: TGTGCCACCAGCAGAGGGGGACAGGTCGGGGACTATGGCTACACCTTC. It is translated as CATSRGGQVGDYGYTF.

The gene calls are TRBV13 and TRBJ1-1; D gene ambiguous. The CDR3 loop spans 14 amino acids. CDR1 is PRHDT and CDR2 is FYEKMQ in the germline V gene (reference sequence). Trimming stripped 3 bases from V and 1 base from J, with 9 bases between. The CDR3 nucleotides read TGTGCCAGCAGCTTTCAACCCGAGAACACTGAAGCTTTCTTT. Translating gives CASSFQPENTEAFF. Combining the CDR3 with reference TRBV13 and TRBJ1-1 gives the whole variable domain AAGVIQSPRHLIKEKRETATLKCYPIPRHDTVYWYQQGPGQDPQFLISFYEKMQSDKGSIPDRFSAQQFSDYHSELNMSSLELGDSALYFCASSFQPENTEAFFGQGTRLTVV.

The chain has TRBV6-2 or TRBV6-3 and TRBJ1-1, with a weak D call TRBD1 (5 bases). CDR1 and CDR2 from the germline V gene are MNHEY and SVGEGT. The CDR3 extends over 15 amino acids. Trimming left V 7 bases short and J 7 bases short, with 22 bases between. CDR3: CASTLMLGGEGEAFF. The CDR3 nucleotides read TGTGCCAGCACCCTAATGCTGGGGGGAGAGGGTGAAGCTTTCTTT.

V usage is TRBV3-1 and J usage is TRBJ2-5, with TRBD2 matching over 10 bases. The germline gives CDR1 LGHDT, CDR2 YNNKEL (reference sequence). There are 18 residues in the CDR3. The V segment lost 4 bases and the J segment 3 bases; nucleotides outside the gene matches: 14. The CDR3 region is CASSPPSGGGPFEETQYF. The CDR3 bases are TGTGCCAGCAGCCCTCCTAGCGGGGGAGGCCCATTCGAAGAGACCCAGTACTTC.

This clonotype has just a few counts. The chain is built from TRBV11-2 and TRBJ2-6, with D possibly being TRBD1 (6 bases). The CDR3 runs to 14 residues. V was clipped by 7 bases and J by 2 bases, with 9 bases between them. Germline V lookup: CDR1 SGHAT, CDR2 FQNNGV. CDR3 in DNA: TGTGCCAGCAACAGGGTGGCTGGGGCCAACGTCCTGACTTTC. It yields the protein CASNRVAGANVLTF. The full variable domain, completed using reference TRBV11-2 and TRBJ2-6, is EAGVAQSPRYKIIEKRQSVAFWCNPISGHATLYWYQQILGQGPKLLIQFQNNGVVDDSQLPKDRFSAERLKGVDSTLKIQPAKLEDSAVYLCASNRVAGANVLTFGAGSRLTVL.

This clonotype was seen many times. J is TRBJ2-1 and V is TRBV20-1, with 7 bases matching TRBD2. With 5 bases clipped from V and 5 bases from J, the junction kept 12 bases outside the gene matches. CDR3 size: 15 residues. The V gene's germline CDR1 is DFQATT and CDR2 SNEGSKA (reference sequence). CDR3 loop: CSAPPGGGDHNEQFF. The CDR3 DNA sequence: TGCAGTGCTCCCCCGGGGGGTGGGGATCACAATGAGCAGTTCTTC.

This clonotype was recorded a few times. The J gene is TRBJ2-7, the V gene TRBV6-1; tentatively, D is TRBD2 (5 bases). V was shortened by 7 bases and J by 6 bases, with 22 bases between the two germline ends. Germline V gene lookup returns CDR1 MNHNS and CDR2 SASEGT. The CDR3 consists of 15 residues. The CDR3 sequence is CASIHSSTGFSEQYF. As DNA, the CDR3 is TGTGCCAGCATCCACTCCTCCACGGGGTTCAGCGAGCAGTACTTC.

CDR3 residues: CATGSGKQETQYF. The CDR3 nucleotides are TGTGCCACAGGGTCCGGTAAACAAGAGACCCAGTACTTC. V and J are TRBV6-5 and TRBJ2-5; tentatively, D is TRBD1 (5 bases). In germline, CDR1 is MNHEY, CDR2 SVGAGI. Between the trimmed V and J ends, which lost 10 bases and 2 bases, there was a span of 14 bases. The CDR3 is made up of 13 amino acids.

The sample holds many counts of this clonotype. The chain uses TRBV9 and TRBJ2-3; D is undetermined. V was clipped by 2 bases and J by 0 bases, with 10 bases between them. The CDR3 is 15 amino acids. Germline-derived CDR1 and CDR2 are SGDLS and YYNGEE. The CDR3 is CASSVIGYSTDTQYF. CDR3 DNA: TGTGCCAGCAGCGTGATAGGGTATAGCACAGATACGCAGTATTTT.